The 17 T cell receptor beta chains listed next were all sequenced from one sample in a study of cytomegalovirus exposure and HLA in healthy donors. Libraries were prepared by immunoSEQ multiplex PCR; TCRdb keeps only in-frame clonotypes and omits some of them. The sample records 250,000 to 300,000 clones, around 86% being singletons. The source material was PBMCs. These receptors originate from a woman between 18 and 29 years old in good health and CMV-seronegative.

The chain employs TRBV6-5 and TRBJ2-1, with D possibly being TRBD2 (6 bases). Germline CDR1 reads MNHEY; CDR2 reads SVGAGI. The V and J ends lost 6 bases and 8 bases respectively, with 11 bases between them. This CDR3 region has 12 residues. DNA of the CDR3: TGTGCCAGCAGCCCGGGACTGGATGAGCAGTTCTTC. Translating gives CASSPGLDEQFF.

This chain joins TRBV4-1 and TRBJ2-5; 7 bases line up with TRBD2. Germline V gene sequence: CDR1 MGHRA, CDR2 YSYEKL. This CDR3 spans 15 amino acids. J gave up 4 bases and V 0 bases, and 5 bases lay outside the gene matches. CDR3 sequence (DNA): TGCGCCAGCAGCCAAGAGGGAGGGAGGGTAGAGACCCAGTACTTC. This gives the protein CASSQEGGRVETQYF.

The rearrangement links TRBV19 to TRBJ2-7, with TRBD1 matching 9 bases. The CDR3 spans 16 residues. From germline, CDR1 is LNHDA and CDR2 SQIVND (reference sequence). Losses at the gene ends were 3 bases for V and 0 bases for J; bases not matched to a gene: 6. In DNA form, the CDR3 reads TGTGCCAGTAGTATGCGACAGGGGGTGAGCTCCTACGAGCAGTACTTC. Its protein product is CASSMRQGVSSYEQYF.

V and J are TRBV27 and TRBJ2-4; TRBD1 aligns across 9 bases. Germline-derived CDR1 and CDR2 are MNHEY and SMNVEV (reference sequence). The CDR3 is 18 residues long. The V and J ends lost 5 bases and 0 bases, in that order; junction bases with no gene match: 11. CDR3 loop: CASSPLTGGGIAKNIQYF. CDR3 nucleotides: TGTGCCAGCAGTCCCCTGACAGGGGGAGGAATAGCCAAAAACATTCAGTACTTC.

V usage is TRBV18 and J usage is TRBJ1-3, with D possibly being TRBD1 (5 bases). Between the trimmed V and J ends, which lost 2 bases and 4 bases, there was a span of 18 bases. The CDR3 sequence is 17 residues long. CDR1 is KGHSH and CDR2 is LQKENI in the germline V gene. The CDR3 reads CASSPLAGDIVGNTIYF. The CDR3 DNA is TGTGCCAGCTCACCATTAGCGGGGGATATCGTCGGAAACACCATATATTTT.

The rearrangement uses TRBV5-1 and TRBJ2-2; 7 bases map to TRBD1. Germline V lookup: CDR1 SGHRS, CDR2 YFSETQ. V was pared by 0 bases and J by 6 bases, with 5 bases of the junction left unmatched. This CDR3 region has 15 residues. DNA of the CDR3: TGCGCCAGCAGCTTGGACATAACAGGGGCCGGGGAGCTGTTTTTT. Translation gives CASSLDITGAGELFF.

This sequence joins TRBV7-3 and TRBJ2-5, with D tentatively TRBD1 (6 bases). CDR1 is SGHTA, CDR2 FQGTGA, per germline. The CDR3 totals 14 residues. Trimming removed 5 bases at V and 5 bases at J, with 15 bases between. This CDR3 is CASSPLGAGETQYF. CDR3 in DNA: TGTGCCAGCAGCCCACTGGGGGCTGGGGAGACCCAGTACTTC.

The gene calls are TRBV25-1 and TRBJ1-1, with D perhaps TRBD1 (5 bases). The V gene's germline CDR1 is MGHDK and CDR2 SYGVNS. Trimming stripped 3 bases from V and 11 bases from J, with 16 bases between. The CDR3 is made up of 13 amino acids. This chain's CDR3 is CASSEPDRGYAFF. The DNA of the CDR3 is TGTGCCAGCAGTGAGCCAGATCGGGGGTATGCTTTCTTT.

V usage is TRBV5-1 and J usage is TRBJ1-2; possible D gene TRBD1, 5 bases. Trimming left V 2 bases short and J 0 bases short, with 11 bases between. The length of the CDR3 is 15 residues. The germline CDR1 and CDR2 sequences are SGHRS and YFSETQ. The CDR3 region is CASSFGAGSNYGYTF. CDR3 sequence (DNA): TGCGCCAGCAGCTTTGGGGCCGGGTCTAACTATGGCTACACCTTC.

The CDR3 protein is CAISAGGRTYNSPLHF. Written as DNA, the CDR3 is TGTGCCATCAGTGCGGGGGGCAGAACCTATAATTCACCCCTCCACTTT. This chain joins TRBV10-3 and TRBJ1-6, with D possibly matching TRBD1 (6 bases). CDR3 size: 16 residues. Germline V CDR1 and CDR2: ENHRY, SYGVKD. V was shortened by 4 bases and J by 2 bases, with 12 bases between the two germline ends.

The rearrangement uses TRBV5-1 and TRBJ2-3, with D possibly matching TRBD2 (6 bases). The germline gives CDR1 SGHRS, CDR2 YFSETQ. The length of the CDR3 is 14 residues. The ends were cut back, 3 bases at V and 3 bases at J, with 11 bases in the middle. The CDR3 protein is CASSWGEQTDTQYF. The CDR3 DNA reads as TGCGCCAGCAGCTGGGGGGAGCAAACAGATACGCAGTATTTT.

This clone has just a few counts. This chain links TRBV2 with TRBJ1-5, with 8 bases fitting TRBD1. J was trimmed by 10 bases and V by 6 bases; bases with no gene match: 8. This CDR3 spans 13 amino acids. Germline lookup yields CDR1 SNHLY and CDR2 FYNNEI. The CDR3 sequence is CASRRQGAEPQHF. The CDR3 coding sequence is TGTGCCAGCAGGCGGCAGGGGGCGGAACCCCAGCATTTT. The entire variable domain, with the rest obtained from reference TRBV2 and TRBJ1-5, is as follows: EPEVTQTPSHQVTQMGQEVILRCVPISNHLYFYWYRQILGQKVEFLVSFYNNEISEKSEIFDDQFSVERPDGSNFTLKIRSTKLEDSAMYFCASRRQGAEPQHFGDGTRLSIL.

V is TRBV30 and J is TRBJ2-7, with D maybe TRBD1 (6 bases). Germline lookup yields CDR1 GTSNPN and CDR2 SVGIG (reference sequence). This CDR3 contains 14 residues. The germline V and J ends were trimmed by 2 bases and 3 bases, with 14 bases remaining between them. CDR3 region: CAWSPGATRYEQYF. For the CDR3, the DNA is TGTGCCTGGAGTCCAGGGGCCACCCGCTACGAGCAGTACTTC.

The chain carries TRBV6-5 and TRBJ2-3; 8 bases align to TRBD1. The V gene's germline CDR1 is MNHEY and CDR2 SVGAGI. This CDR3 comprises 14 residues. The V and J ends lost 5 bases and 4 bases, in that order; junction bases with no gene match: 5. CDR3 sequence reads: CASSKQGAADTQYF. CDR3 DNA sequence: TGTGCCAGCAGTAAGCAGGGGGCCGCAGATACGCAGTATTTT.

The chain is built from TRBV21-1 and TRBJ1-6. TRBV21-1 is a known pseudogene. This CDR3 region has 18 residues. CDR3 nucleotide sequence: TGTGCCAGCAGCAAGGATAAACCGCCACTACCGTATAATTCACCCCTCCACTTT. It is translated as CASSKDKPPLPYNSPLHF.

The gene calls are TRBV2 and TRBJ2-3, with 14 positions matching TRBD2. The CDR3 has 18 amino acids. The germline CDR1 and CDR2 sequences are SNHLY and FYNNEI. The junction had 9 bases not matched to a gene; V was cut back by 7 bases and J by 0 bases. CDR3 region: CASTGTSGRGTSTDTQYF. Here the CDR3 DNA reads TGTGCCAGCACCGGGACTAGCGGGAGAGGTACTAGCACAGATACGCAGTATTTT.

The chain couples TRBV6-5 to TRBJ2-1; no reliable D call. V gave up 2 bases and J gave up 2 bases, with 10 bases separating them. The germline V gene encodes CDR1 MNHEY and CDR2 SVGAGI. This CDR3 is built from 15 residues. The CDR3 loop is CASSYLPNTYNEQFF. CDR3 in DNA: TGTGCCAGCAGTTACCTTCCGAACACCTACAATGAGCAGTTCTTC.